This TCR beta chain was sequenced for a study of lymphopenia after photon versus proton radiotherapy (dated 2019 in TCRdb). A note on the overall study: In patients with gastrointestinal tumors who developed high-grade lymphopenia, the study compared the immunological effects of photon radiation therapy with those of proton radiation therapy. The cohort included around 22 patients with gastrointestinal tumors who developed lymphopenia after receiving either photon or proton therapy. The goal of the study was to characterize the differences between the two radiation modalities in how they affect the immune system.

Comments on this clone: The clone's antigen remains unknown. No much larger clonotype is one base removed from it; base qualities were not supplied.

Deletion took 2 bases off V and 1 base off J, with a span of 6 bases between the germline ends. The germline V gene yields SGHRS for CDR1 and YFSETQ for CDR2. The CDR3 runs 13 residues from the cysteine to the phenylalanine. The CDR3 DNA has 39 bases and is translated from base 1. The library was prepared using the immunoSEQ multiplex PCR assay. Alongside multiparametric flow cytometry, deep sequencing of rearranged TCR beta loci was used to profile the T cell repertoires. TCRdb stores this immuneACCESS table with in-frame sequences only. Part of the clones is absent; in the studies checked, under half of the shortfall reflects unresolved V genes, and no reason is known for the rest. Counted in this sample were approximately 22,000 clones; around 85% of them appeared once. Of the sample, around 19% is held by the ten largest clones. What the research found in general, with its limitations: The survival association was examined only in patients who died, and the authors described better survival with proton therapy as a possibility, not as a demonstrated result. Relative stability during treatment was observed in proton-treated patients, whereas loss of naive T cells and TCR diversity and gain of effector/memory populations were observed in photon-treated patients. After the lymphocyte count nadir, repertoires from photon-treated patients showed oligoclonal expansion, particularly of CD8+ Temra cells, and this expansion drove the decline in diversity. Across the cohort, a larger post-nadir drop in TCR diversity was inversely correlated with overall survival time among patients who died.

This TCR was sampled from a man aged 55-75 years with pancreatic cancer. The chain uses TRBV5-1 and TRBJ1-1; no D segment can be confidently identified. The source was peripheral blood, collected from a patient treated with photon-based radiotherapy. The DNA sequence is as follows: TGCGCCAGCAGCTTCGAAGGGAACACTGAAGCTTTCTTT. The translation is CASSFEGNTEAFF.